Below are 29 T cell receptor beta chains sequenced from a single sample in a study of quantifying T cell responses using KT2 cells. At the level of the study: Reverse transcription used primers in the TCR alpha and beta constant regions.

The cDNA 3' end received a ligated oligonucleotide with a UMI. First-round PCR used around 4 cycles and beta primers RC1.1 and RC1.2 covering TRBC1 and TRBC2. Each CDR3 protein gets one entry after TCRdb re-called the UMI-ligation and nested PCR reads with MiXCR. The sample shows tens of thousands of distinct CDR3 sequences, 6% to 8% of them seen only once. The specimen sequenced was PBMCs spiked with cells of the T cell clone KT2. These receptors were obtained from a human donor.

This clonotype came up a few times. V and J are TRBV7-3 and TRBJ2-7; D unresolved. The CDR3 has 15 residues. Deletions cut 1 base from V and 0 bases from J, with 10 bases between. CDR1 SGHTA and CDR2 FQGTGA come from the germline V gene. CDR3 loop: CASSLNAVGSYEQYF. The CDR3 DNA reads TGTGCCAGCAGCTTAAACGCCGTGGGCTCCTACGAGCAGTACTTC.

This clonotype appeared many times. This rearrangement joins TRBV5-1 to TRBJ2-3; D remains ambiguous. CDR3 length equals 14 residues. V dropped 4 bases and J dropped 0 bases, with 9 bases sitting between them. Germline CDR1 SGHRS, CDR2 YFSETQ. The CDR3 is CASSPFTSTDTQYF. Written as DNA, the CDR3 is TGCGCCAGCAGCCCATTTACTAGCACAGATACGCAGTATTTT.

The chain joins TRBV6-6 to TRBJ2-5; D is possibly TRBD1 (6 bases). This CDR3 has 13 residues. Germline values: CDR1 MNHNY, CDR2 SVGAGI (reference sequence). Trimming stripped 5 bases from V and 7 bases from J, with 14 bases between. CDR3 coding DNA: TGTGCCAGCAGTCCAGCGACAGGTTGGACCCAGTACTTC. It is translated as CASSPATGWTQYF.

This chain joins TRBV5-1 and TRBJ2-7; 7 bases line up with TRBD1. CDR1 is SGHRS, CDR2 YFSETQ, per germline. V was clipped by 4 bases and J by 5 bases; unmatched bases: 12. CDR3 size: 15 residues. CDR3 region: CASSRNRDRKNEQYF. Written as DNA, the CDR3 is TGCGCCAGCAGCCGAAACCGGGACAGAAAAAACGAGCAGTACTTC.

This rearrangement joins TRBV2 to TRBJ1-6, with D unresolved. The germline V gene has CDR1 SNHLY and CDR2 FYNNEI. CDR3 size: 14 residues. V was shortened by 5 bases and J by 7 bases, with 12 bases between the two germline ends. CDR3 amino acids: CASSTPGFNSPLHF. The CDR3 DNA sequence: TGTGCCAGCAGTACACCGGGGTTCAATTCACCCCTCCACTTT.

The chain carries TRBV24-1 and TRBJ2-2; no reliable D call. The CDR3 length is 15 residues. Trimming removed 3 bases from V and 1 base from J, with 8 bases in between. Germline V gene lookup returns CDR1 KGHDR and CDR2 SFDVKD. CDR3 amino acids: CATSDSKRNTGELFF. The CDR3 nucleotides read TGTGCCACCAGTGATAGTAAGAGGAACACCGGGGAGCTGTTTTTT.

This chain connects TRBV24-1 to TRBJ2-1; TRBD1 aligns across 7 bases. This CDR3 is 16 amino acids long. J gave up 0 bases and V 3 bases, and 4 bases lay outside the gene matches. Germline CDR1 KGHDR, CDR2 SFDVKD. CDR3 protein: CATSDPGTDSYNEQFF. CDR3 bases: TGTGCCACCAGTGATCCCGGGACAGACTCCTACAATGAGCAGTTCTTC.

This clonotype was recorded at least ten times. This chain links TRBV2 with TRBJ1-2; D not resolved. Trimming shortened V by 4 bases and J by 3 bases, and 9 bases separated the two germline ends. Germline V lookup: CDR1 SNHLY, CDR2 FYNNEI. The CDR3 consists of 13 residues. The CDR3 DNA reads TGTGCCAGCAGTGTACAGACCCACTATGGCTACACCTTC. It translates to CASSVQTHYGYTF.

This chain links TRBV6-2 or TRBV6-3 with TRBJ1-1, with a possible D match to TRBD1 (5 bases). V was cut by 8 bases and J by 1 base, with 11 bases left in between. The CDR3 has 13 residues. Germline CDR1 reads MNHEY; CDR2 reads SVGEGT. CDR3 protein: CASVQVRNTEAFF. CDR3 DNA: TGTGCCAGCGTACAGGTACGGAACACTGAAGCTTTCTTT.

The sample holds many counts of this clonotype. The chain couples TRBV6-5 to TRBJ2-1; 7 bases are shared with TRBD2. Unmatched junction bases numbered 9, after V lost 2 bases and J lost 8 bases. CDR1 is MNHEY and CDR2 is SVGAGI in the germline V gene. The CDR3 contains 15 residues. CDR3 coding DNA: TGTGCCAGCAGTTACGGGGGGGTCGGTGGGTATGAGCAGTTCTTC. Its protein is CASSYGGVGGYEQFF.

This clonotype was seen repeatedly, ten times or more. This chain links TRBV15 with TRBJ1-1; D is uncertain. Looked up from germline, CDR1 is LNHNV and CDR2 is YYDKDF (reference sequence). This CDR3 has 11 amino acids. V lost 4 bases, J lost 5 bases, and 5 bases lay in between. The CDR3: CATSKDTEAFF. The CDR3 DNA sequence: TGTGCCACCAGCAAGGATACTGAAGCTTTCTTT.

The sample holds many counts of this clonotype. This chain connects TRBV4-3 to TRBJ2-7; D call uncertain. This CDR3 is built from 16 residues. V lost 4 bases, J lost 0 bases, and 16 bases lay in between. The germline CDR1 and CDR2 sequences are LGHNA and YSLEER. Here the CDR3 DNA reads TGCGCCAGCAGCCCCTTGACGCGCCGGAGCTCCTACGAGCAGTACTTC. Amino acid sequence: CASSPLTRRSSYEQYF.

In its sample, this clonotype was seen many times. Here the CDR3 reads CASSSLFRQKKETQYF. The CDR3 DNA reads as TGTGCCAGCAGTTCCCTGTTTAGACAGAAGAAAGAGACCCAGTACTTC. The chain uses TRBV6-5 and TRBJ2-5, with D possibly TRBD1 on 5 matching bases. The CDR3 length is 16 residues. V was pared by 4 bases and J by 3 bases, with 18 bases between. CDR1 and CDR2 from the germline V gene are MNHEY and SVGAGI.

This clonotype was recorded at least ten times. The rearrangement uses TRBV30 and TRBJ2-1, with D hard to call. Germline CDR1 is GTSNPN and CDR2 is SVGIG (reference sequence). V was clipped by 1 base and J by 5 bases, with 6 bases between them. This CDR3 is 12 amino acids long. CDR3 in amino acids: CAWSGIDNEQFF. The CDR3 DNA reads as TGTGCCTGGAGTGGTATAGACAATGAGCAGTTCTTC.

The genes are TRBV3-1 and TRBJ2-3; 10 bases are a match to TRBD1. This CDR3 has 16 residues. Germline V CDR1 and CDR2: LGHDT, YNNKEL (reference sequence). After removal of 4 bases from V and 3 bases from J, the junction contained 7 bases not matched to a gene. The CDR3 DNA sequence: TGTGCCAGCAGCCCGTGGGACAGGGGATCGACAGATACGCAGTATTTT. The encoded protein is CASSPWDRGSTDTQYF.

This clonotype was counted many times. The rearrangement links TRBV29-1 to TRBJ2-1; perhaps TRBD1 as D (5 bases). Germline CDR1 SQVTM, CDR2 ANQGSEA. This CDR3 is built from 12 residues. V was trimmed by 6 bases and J by 8 bases, leaving 14 bases between them. The DNA for the CDR3 is TGCAGCGTCGGAGACAGTTTCTATGAGCAGTTCTTC. It codes for CSVGDSFYEQFF.

This clonotype was seen ten or more times. The rearrangement links TRBV20-1 to TRBJ2-7; no definite D call. Trimming cost V 6 bases and J 2 bases, with 11 bases left between them. The CDR3 is 12 residues long. Germline V gene lookup returns CDR1 DFQATT and CDR2 SNEGSKA (reference sequence). CDR3 in DNA: TGCAGTGCGCCCGACCGAACCTACGAGCAGTACTTC. Residues: CSAPDRTYEQYF.

There are many counts of this clonotype. This sequence joins TRBV6-2 or TRBV6-3 and TRBJ1-1; D is undetermined. The CDR3 is made up of 14 amino acids. Between the trimmed V and J ends, which lost 8 bases and 6 bases, there was a span of 19 bases. The germline gives CDR1 MNHEY, CDR2 SVGEGT. CDR3 nucleotides: TGTGCCAGCGCCTCTCAGGCTGCCGCCCCTGAAGCTTTCTTT. Translation gives CASASQAAAPEAFF.

J is TRBJ2-1 and V is TRBV30, with D tentatively TRBD1 (5 bases). Germline lookup yields CDR1 GTSNPN and CDR2 SVGIG (reference sequence). The CDR3 loop spans 12 amino acids. Trimming left V 0 bases short and J 7 bases short, with 7 bases between. DNA for the CDR3: TGTGCCTGGAGTGTAGGGGTTAATGAGCAGTTCTTC. Amino acids: CAWSVGVNEQFF.

This rearrangement joins TRBV2 to TRBJ2-3; the D call may be TRBD1 or TRBD2 (5 bases each). The CDR3 consists of 15 residues. The germline CDR1 and CDR2 sequences are SNHLY and FYNNEI. V lost 7 bases and J 2 bases, leaving 16 bases between the germline ends. CDR3 nucleotides: TGTGCCAGCATGCCTGGGGGAGCCCTCACAGATACGCAGTATTTT. It yields the protein CASMPGGALTDTQYF. Together with reference TRBV2 and TRBJ2-3, the CDR3 gives the full variable domain: EPEVTQTPSHQVTQMGQEVILRCVPISNHLYFYWYRQILGQKVEFLVSFYNNEISEKSEIFDDQFSVERPDGSNFTLKIRSTKLEDSAMYFCASMPGGALTDTQYFGPGTRLTVL.

Comments on this clonotype: Given a much more abundant clone one base away, this may be a read error. This sequence joins TRBV6-6 and TRBJ2-7, with TRBD1 identical over 8 bases. The CDR3 contains 15 residues. The germline CDR1 and CDR2 sequences are MNHNY and SVGAGI (reference sequence). The CDR3 is CASSTDRGTPYGQYF. CDR3 DNA sequence: TGTGCCAGCAGTACCGACAGGGGTACACCCTACGGGCAGTACTTC.

The V gene is TRBV7-2, the J gene TRBJ1-5, with unresolved D. The length of the CDR3 is 16 residues. Germline V lookup: CDR1 SGHTA, CDR2 FQGNSA. V was shortened by 1 base and J by 2 bases, with 12 bases between the two germline ends. The CDR3 DNA reads TGTGCCAGCAGCTTAGTCGGTGGATCCGGCAATCAGCCCCAGCATTTT. Translating gives CASSLVGGSGNQPQHF.

The rearrangement joins TRBV6-1 to TRBJ2-3; TRBD2 matches 7 bases. The CDR3 has 17 amino acids. Germline trimming cut 3 bases from V and 4 bases from J; bases unmatched to any gene: 13. Germline V gene lookup returns CDR1 MNHNS and CDR2 SASEGT. The CDR3 protein is CASSDAVGAGRADTQYF. CDR3 coding DNA: TGTGCCAGCAGTGATGCCGTGGGAGCGGGAAGGGCAGATACGCAGTATTTT.

This clonotype was recorded at least ten times. The chain is built from TRBV5-4 and TRBJ2-5, with 16 bases identical to TRBD2. The CDR3 totals 17 residues. Germline V CDR1 and CDR2: SGHNT, YYREEE (reference sequence). V was pared by 4 bases and J by 4 bases, with 7 bases of the junction left unmatched. The DNA for the CDR3 is TGTGCCAGCAGCCCAGGGACTAGCGGGAGGGGTTTAGAGACCCAGTACTTC. It is translated as CASSPGTSGRGLETQYF.

This clonotype was seen repeatedly, ten times or more. The DNA for the CDR3 is TGTGCCAGCAGCTTACGCGACAGCACAGATACGCAGTATTTT. Translating it yields CASSLRDSTDTQYF. V usage is TRBV7-2 and J usage is TRBJ2-3; D not certain. Between the trimmed V and J ends, which lost 2 bases and 0 bases, there was a span of 6 bases. The CDR3 has 14 residues. Germline V CDR1 and CDR2: SGHTA, FQGNSA.

This clonotype has just a few counts. The J gene is TRBJ1-5, the V gene TRBV18, with 8 bases that match TRBD1. Germline V gene sequence: CDR1 KGHSH, CDR2 LQKENI. The CDR3 spans 19 residues. With 0 bases clipped from V and 0 bases from J, the junction kept 10 bases outside the gene matches. CDR3 residues: CASSPPLTGGPNSNQPQHF. CDR3 nucleotides: TGTGCCAGCTCACCACCGCTTACAGGGGGGCCCAATAGCAATCAGCCCCAGCATTTT.

The table lists this clonotype with a count of one. This rearrangement joins TRBV29-1 to TRBJ2-5; 8 nucleotides agree with TRBD2. There are 12 residues in the CDR3. Trimming cost V 4 bases and J 5 bases; bases outside gene matches: 3. Germline CDR1 is SQVTM and CDR2 is ANQGSEA. In DNA form, the CDR3 reads TGCAGCGTTGGTCGGGGGGGGGAGACCCAGTACTTC. Its protein is CSVGRGGETQYF.

The gene calls are TRBV28 and TRBJ2-5; possibly TRBD2 for D (6 bases). Germline CDR1 reads MDHEN; CDR2 reads SYDVKM. V lost 5 bases to trimming and J lost 5 bases, with 18 bases between them. This CDR3 has 15 residues. CDR3 DNA: TGTGCCAGCAGTGACCCGGGACTCGTGGGGGAGACCCAGTACTTC. Amino acids: CASSDPGLVGETQYF.

This clonotype was observed many times. The chain links TRBV28 to TRBJ2-3; 7 bases fit TRBD2. The CDR3 has 15 amino acids. V lost 6 bases and J lost 6; bases outside the gene matches: 12. From germline, CDR1 is MDHEN and CDR2 SYDVKM. The CDR3 bases are TGTGCCAGCAGCCCGGGCGGGAGTCAATTTGATACGCAGTATTTT. This sequence encodes CASSPGGSQFDTQYF.